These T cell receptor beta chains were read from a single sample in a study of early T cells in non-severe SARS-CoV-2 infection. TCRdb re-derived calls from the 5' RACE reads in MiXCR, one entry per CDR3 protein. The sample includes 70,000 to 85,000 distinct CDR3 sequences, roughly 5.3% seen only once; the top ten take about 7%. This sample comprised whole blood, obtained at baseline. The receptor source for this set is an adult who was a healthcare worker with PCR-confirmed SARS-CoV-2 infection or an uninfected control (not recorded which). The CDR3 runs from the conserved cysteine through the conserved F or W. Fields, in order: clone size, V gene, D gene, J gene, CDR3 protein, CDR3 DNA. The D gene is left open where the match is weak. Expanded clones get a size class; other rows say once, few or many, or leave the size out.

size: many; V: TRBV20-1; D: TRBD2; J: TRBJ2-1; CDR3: CSARVLAVSYNEQFF; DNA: TGCAGTGCTAGAGTCCTAGCGGTCTCCTACAATGAGCAGTTCTTC
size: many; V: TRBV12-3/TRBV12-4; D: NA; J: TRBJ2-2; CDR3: CASSLRRGYLNTGELFF; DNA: TGTGCCAGCAGTTTAAGACGAGGGTACCTCAACACCGGGGAGCTGTTTTTT
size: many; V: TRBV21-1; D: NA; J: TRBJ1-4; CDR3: CASSPGRAGRSQKLFF; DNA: TGTGCCAGCAGCCCCGGGAGGGCAGGGAGATCACAAAAACTGTTTTTT
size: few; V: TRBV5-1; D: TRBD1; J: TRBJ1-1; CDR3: CASSPGAGQANTEAFF; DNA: TGCGCCAGCAGCCCAGGGGCCGGACAGGCGAACACTGAAGCTTTCTTT
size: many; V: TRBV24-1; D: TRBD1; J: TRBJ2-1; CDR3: CATSRDRGLNEQFF; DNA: TGTGCCACCAGCCGGGACAGGGGGCTCAATGAGCAGTTCTTC
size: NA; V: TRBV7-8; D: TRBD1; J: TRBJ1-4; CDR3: CASSSDRGRHEKLFF; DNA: TGTGCCAGCAGCTCAGACAGGGGTAGGCATGAAAAACTGTTTTTT
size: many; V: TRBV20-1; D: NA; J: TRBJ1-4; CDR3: CSAVQATREKLFF; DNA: TGCAGTGCTGTACAGGCCACCCGGGAAAAACTGTTTTTT
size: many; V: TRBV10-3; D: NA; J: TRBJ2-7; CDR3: CAIGKQGDEQYF; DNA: TGTGCCATCGGGAAGCAGGGAGACGAGCAGTACTTC
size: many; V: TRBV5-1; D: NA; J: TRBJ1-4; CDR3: CASSFQASTNEKLFF; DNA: TGCGCCAGCAGCTTCCAGGCATCAACTAATGAAAAACTGTTTTTT
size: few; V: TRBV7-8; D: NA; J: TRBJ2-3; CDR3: CASSLGAFSTDTQYF; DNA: TGTGCCAGCAGCTTAGGGGCTTTCAGCACAGATACGCAGTATTTT
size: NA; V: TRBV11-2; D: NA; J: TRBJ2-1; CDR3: CASSLDRVHEQFF; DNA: TGTGCCAGCAGCTTAGACAGGGTTCATGAGCAGTTCTTC
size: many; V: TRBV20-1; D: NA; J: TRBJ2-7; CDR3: CSARDLQVGYEQYF; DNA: TGCAGTGCTAGAGATCTACAGGTCGGCTACGAGCAGTACTTC
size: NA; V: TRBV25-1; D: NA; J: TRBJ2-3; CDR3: CASSESGTSNTDTQYF; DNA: TGTGCCAGCAGTGAATCCGGGACTTCAAACACAGATACGCAGTATTTT